The 21 T cell receptor beta chains reported below all come from one sample, sequenced in a study of blood T cell repertoires in COVID-19. Data came from immunoSEQ multiplex PCR; TCRdb stores just in-frame clones and leaves some out. The sample holds some 210,000 clones, about 90% seen once. Sequencing was done on a sample of peripheral blood. The source of these receptors is a man aged 55-75 years with COVID-19, enrolled during active disease.

The chain links TRBV7-9 to TRBJ2-1; 8 bases fit TRBD1. Germline V lookup: CDR1 SEHNR, CDR2 FQNEAQ (reference sequence). This CDR3 is built from 15 residues. Trimming at V came to 3 bases and at J to 6 bases, leaving 7 bases not matched to a gene. The CDR3 here is CASSFGQGSSNEQFF. The CDR3, as DNA: TGTGCCAGCAGCTTCGGACAGGGAAGTAGCAATGAGCAGTTCTTC.

CDR3 DNA sequence: TGTGCCAGTAGCAGGGGGCTTAATGGCTACACCTTC. Protein product: CASSRGLNGYTF. V gene TRBV19 combines with J gene TRBJ1-2, with 8 bases that match TRBD1. The CDR3 spans 12 residues. From germline, CDR1 is LNHDA and CDR2 SQIVND (reference sequence). Unmatched junction bases numbered 3, after V lost 6 bases and J lost 6 bases.

The chain joins TRBV29-1 to TRBJ1-2; D may be TRBD1 (5 bases). Trimming shortened V by 7 bases and J by 0 bases, and 15 bases separated the two germline ends. Germline CDR1 is SQVTM and CDR2 is ANQGSEA. This CDR3 has 14 amino acids. The CDR3 spells CSALTGGTNYGYTF. Written as DNA, the CDR3 is TGCAGCGCCCTCACAGGCGGCACTAACTATGGCTACACCTTC. Full variable domain (missing parts from reference TRBV29-1 and TRBJ1-2): SAVISQKPSRDICQRGTSLTIQCQVDSQVTMMFWYRQQPGQSLTLIATANQGSEATYESGFVIDKFPISRPNLTFSTLTVSNMSPEDSSIYLCSALTGGTNYGYTFGSGTRLTVV.

The chain recombines TRBV14 with TRBJ1-4, with D maybe TRBD1 (5 bases). This CDR3 comprises 16 residues. The germline V gene encodes CDR1 SGHDN and CDR2 FVKESK. The germline V and J ends were trimmed by 1 base and 8 bases, with 17 bases remaining between them. CDR3 amino acids: CASSQGSGISREKLFF. The CDR3 DNA follows: TGTGCCAGCAGCCAAGGGTCAGGGATAAGCAGGGAAAAACTGTTTTTT.

This rearrangement joins TRBV5-5 to TRBJ2-7, with 11 bases that match TRBD1. The ends lost 0 bases at V and 13 bases at J; junction bases unmatched: 15. CDR1 SGHKS and CDR2 YYEKEE come from the germline V gene (reference sequence). The CDR3 consists of 16 residues. CDR3 nucleotide sequence: TGTGCCAGCAGCTTGGCCGGGACAGGGGGAGCGGGAGTTACATACTTC. Amino acid sequence: CASSLAGTGGAGVTYF.

V and J are TRBV5-5 and TRBJ2-5, with D perhaps TRBD2 (5 bases). Trimming pared 3 bases from V and 0 bases from J, leaving 18 bases between. This CDR3 has 17 residues. Germline CDR1 SGHKS, CDR2 YYEKEE (reference sequence). The CDR3 region has the DNA TGTGCCAGCAGCTCGCCGTCGGACTGGCTGTACCAAGAGACCCAGTACTTC. Its protein product is CASSSPSDWLYQETQYF.

This sequence joins TRBV5-1 and TRBJ2-2; D gene uncertain. Trimming took 2 bases from V and 0 from J, leaving 5 bases between them. The CDR3 is 14 residues long. Germline-derived CDR1 and CDR2 are SGHRS and YFSETQ. CDR3 sequence (DNA): TGCGCCAGCAGCTTTGACACGAACACCGGGGAGCTGTTTTTT. Its translation is CASSFDTNTGELFF.

The chain links TRBV27 to TRBJ2-7, with a weak D call TRBD1 (5 bases). The CDR3 has 13 amino acids. V lost 6 bases and J 5 bases, leaving 14 bases between the germline ends. Germline CDR1 reads MNHEY; CDR2 reads SMNVEV (reference sequence). In DNA, the CDR3 is TGTGCCAGCAGATGGGCAGGGTCACACGAGCAGTACTTC. Protein product: CASRWAGSHEQYF.

The chain links TRBV6-5 to TRBJ1-2, with TRBD1 identical over 7 bases. Losses at the gene ends were 0 bases for V and 7 bases for J; bases not matched to a gene: 11. This CDR3 has 16 residues. The germline V gene encodes CDR1 MNHEY and CDR2 SVGAGI. This CDR3 reads CASSYSLGGQYAGYTF. CDR3 bases: TGTGCCAGCAGTTACTCGTTGGGGGGACAGTATGCTGGCTACACCTTC.

This clone has only one observation. The V call is TRBV9, the J call TRBJ1-2; D not resolved. The germline gives CDR1 SGDLS, CDR2 YYNGEE. The CDR3 is made up of 14 amino acids. Deletions cut 4 bases from V and 1 base from J, with 11 bases between. The CDR3 coding sequence is TGTGCCAGCAGCCCCCGAGTTGGTAACTATGGCTACACCTTC. Translating it yields CASSPRVGNYGYTF.

The chain is built from TRBV7-9 and TRBJ1-2; no reliable D call. The CDR3 length is 14 residues. In germline, CDR1 is SEHNR, CDR2 FQNEAQ (reference sequence). V shed 2 bases and J shed 2 bases, with 9 bases lying between them. The CDR3 reads CASSLNSANYGYTF. CDR3 nucleotides: TGTGCCAGCAGCTTAAACAGTGCGAACTATGGCTACACCTTC.

The genes are TRBV5-1 and TRBJ2-7, with 7 nucleotides matching TRBD1. This CDR3 spans 14 amino acids. The ends lost 7 bases at V and 6 bases at J; junction bases unmatched: 13. The germline V gene encodes CDR1 SGHRS and CDR2 YFSETQ. The CDR3 sequence: CASQGDRASGEQYF. The CDR3, as DNA: TGCGCCAGCCAGGGTGACAGGGCCTCTGGCGAGCAGTACTTC.

This rearrangement joins TRBV5-4 to TRBJ2-7, with 9 bases that match TRBD2. With 4 bases clipped from V and 5 bases from J, the junction kept 19 bases outside the gene matches. Germline-derived CDR1 and CDR2 are SGHNT and YYREEE (reference sequence). This CDR3 contains 18 residues. The CDR3 DNA follows: TGTGCCAGCAGCCTCCTGTTGGTAGCGGGGGCACCCTCAAACGAGCAGTACTTC. Its translation is CASSLLLVAGAPSNEQYF. Variable domain in full (rest from reference TRBV5-4 and TRBJ2-7): ETGVTQSPTHLIKTRGQQVTLRCSSQSGHNTVSWYQQALGQGPQFIFQYYREEENGRGNFPPRFSGLQFPNYSSELNVNALELDDSALYLCASSLLLVAGAPSNEQYFGPGTRLTVT.

The CDR3 coding sequence is TGTGCCAGCAGCTCAACTTACGAGCAGTACTTC. It yields the protein CASSSTYEQYF. This chain uses TRBV7-9 with TRBJ2-7, with unresolved D. The CDR3 spans 11 residues. From germline, CDR1 is SEHNR and CDR2 FQNEAQ (reference sequence). The V and J ends lost 4 bases and 4 bases respectively, with 5 bases between them.

The chain couples TRBV2 to TRBJ2-1; the match to TRBD1 covers 8 bases. V trimming: 6 bases; J trimming: 4 bases; junction bases outside the gene matches: 8. This CDR3 is built from 15 residues. Germline V gene sequence: CDR1 SNHLY, CDR2 FYNNEI. The CDR3 sequence is CASRDDRGSYNEQFF. DNA of the CDR3: TGTGCCAGCAGAGACGACAGGGGAAGTTACAATGAGCAGTTCTTC.

The V gene is TRBV15, the J gene TRBJ2-3; 9 positions match TRBD1. Trimming removed 2 bases from V and 4 bases from J; junction bases left unmatched: 7. Per germline, CDR1 LNHNV and CDR2 YYDKDF (reference sequence). This CDR3 spans 16 amino acids. The CDR3 sequence is CATSRTPGQGPDTQYF. As DNA, the CDR3 is TGTGCCACCAGCAGAACCCCGGGACAGGGACCAGATACGCAGTATTTT.

The chain recombines TRBV11-2 with TRBJ1-2, with 10 nucleotides matching TRBD1. J gave up 7 bases and V 5 bases, and 4 bases lay outside the gene matches. This CDR3 region has 13 residues. CDR1 is SGHAT and CDR2 is FQNNGV in the germline V gene. The CDR3 nucleotides are TGTGCCAGCAGCCCGGACAGGGGGGGTGGCTACACCTTC. Its translation: CASSPDRGGGYTF.

The chain recombines TRBV28 with TRBJ2-6; 8 nucleotides match TRBD1. This CDR3 has 18 residues. Unmatched junction bases numbered 14, after V lost 6 bases and J lost 4 bases. Germline CDR1 and CDR2: MDHEN and SYDVKM. CDR3 coding DNA: TGTGCCAGCAGCCCGGCCCCAGGGGGCACAGGAGGGGCCAACGTCCTGACTTTC. This translates into CASSPAPGGTGGANVLTF.

The V gene is TRBV28, the J gene TRBJ2-2, with 7 positions matching TRBD2. Unmatched junction bases numbered 3, after V lost 7 bases and J lost 1 base. The CDR3 is made up of 14 amino acids. Germline V gene lookup returns CDR1 MDHEN and CDR2 SYDVKM. In DNA, the CDR3 is TGTGCCAGCATCTGGGGGGGGAACACCGGGGAGCTGTTTTTT. Amino acids: CASIWGGNTGELFF.

The chain uses TRBV21-1 and TRBJ2-1; TRBD2 is the table's D call, not checked against the DNA. TRBV21-1 is noted as a pseudogene. This CDR3 spans 17 amino acids. DNA of the CDR3: TGTGCCAGCAGCAAAGTAGGGCTAGCGGGGGCCTACAATGAGCAGTTCTTC. Amino acid sequence: CASSKVGLAGAYNEQFF.

The rearrangement uses TRBV2 and TRBJ1-4, with no clear D. V was cut by 9 bases and J by 4 bases, with 24 bases left in between. Looked up from germline, CDR1 is SNHLY and CDR2 is FYNNEI. The CDR3 contains 17 residues. The CDR3 is CASQYGRTAGGNEKLFF. The CDR3 DNA reads TGTGCCAGTCAATATGGGAGGACGGCAGGAGGTAATGAAAAACTGTTTTTT.